This T cell receptor (beta chain) was sequenced for a study of Ad26.COV2.S vaccination and SARS-CoV-2 variants. Overall study: Intramuscular Ad26.COV2.S at 5x10^10 or 1x10^11 viral particles. Whole-study findings and limits: Measures of TCR breadth and depth may have fallen short of total T cell responses.

TCRdb keeps only in-frame clones here, not all; method: immunoSEQ multiplex PCR. The table has over 450,000 clones, 80% to 90% seen once. Regarding this clone: Its antigen is not known.

Treatment defined: 15 to 20 received Ad26.COV2.S at low or high dose, single or two shots; about 5 received placebo; per-sample allocation not given. Day 63 following the first vaccine or placebo injection was when the samples were taken. Ad26.COV2.S expressed prefusion-stabilized spike from the original Wuhan strain. J lost 3 bases, V lost 4 bases, and 3 bases had no gene match. This CDR3 is built from 15 residues. Germline loops: CDR1 SGDLS, CDR2 YYNGEE. The source was peripheral blood, collected in a trial of Ad26.COV2.S vaccine versus placebo. This receptor was taken from a person between 18 and 60 years old who received the Ad26.COV2.S COVID-19 vaccine or a placebo. This chain joins TRBV9 and TRBJ2-3, with TRBD2 matching over 12 bases. This CDR3 reads CASSPGLAGTDTQYF. The CDR3 DNA reads TGTGCCAGCAGCCCAGGACTAGCGGGGACAGATACGCAGTATTTT.